A selection of T cell receptor beta chains follows, all from one sample in a study of control samples from healthy donors and cancer patients. Repertoires were generated with immunoSEQ multiplex PCR, while TCRdb's copy carries only in-frame clones and drops some. Among about 120,000 clones listed, about 87% were seen once. Material for sequencing was blood. The receptors come from a man aged 30-40 years in good health. Each CDR3 is given with its conserved first and last residue. D genes are given only for firm matches. Size is omitted from some rows. Given values are once, few, many or a class for expanded clones.

v_gene: TRBV27; abundance: -; len: 15; j_gene: TRBJ1-5; d_gene: TRBD1; CDR3nt: TGTGCCAGCAGTCTGGGACAGGGGGGCAATCAGCCCCAGCATTTT; CDR3aa: CASSLGQGGNQPQHF
v_gene: TRBV7-2; abundance: -; len: 14; j_gene: TRBJ1-1; d_gene: -; CDR3nt: TGTGCCAGCAGCTTAAACTCCGGGGTAACTGAAGCTTTCTTT; CDR3aa: CASSLNSGVTEAFF
v_gene: TRBV27; abundance: -; len: 14; j_gene: TRBJ2-1; d_gene: -; CDR3nt: TGTGCCAGCAGTTTTCAGGGCTTAAACAATGAGCAGTTCTTC; CDR3aa: CASSFQGLNNEQFF
v_gene: TRBV21-1; abundance: -; len: 19; j_gene: TRBJ2-7; d_gene: -; CDR3nt: TGTGCCAGCAGCAAAGGGGACAAACACGGTGGCCCGGTAAACTACGAGCAGTACTTC; CDR3aa: CASSKGDKHGGPVNYEQYF
v_gene: TRBV20-1; abundance: few; len: 17; j_gene: TRBJ1-1; d_gene: -; CDR3nt: TGCAGTGCTAGTAATCACGGGACAAATACTAAAACGTCTGAAGCTTTCTTT; CDR3aa: CSASNHGTNTKTSEAFF
v_gene: TRBV7-9; abundance: -; len: 15; j_gene: TRBJ2-2; d_gene: TRBD1; CDR3nt: TGTGCCAGGAGGGCCGGGACAGGGGCCGCCGGGGAGCTGTTTTTT; CDR3aa: CARRAGTGAAGELFF
v_gene: TRBV7-2; abundance: -; len: 15; j_gene: TRBJ2-6; d_gene: -; CDR3nt: TGTGCCAGCAGCCCGGGGAGTTTTGGGGCCAACGTCCTGACTTTC; CDR3aa: CASSPGSFGANVLTF
v_gene: TRBV5-5; abundance: -; len: 14; j_gene: TRBJ1-2; d_gene: TRBD1; CDR3nt: TGTGCCAGCAGTTGGGACAGGGGGGTCTATGGCTACACCTTC; CDR3aa: CASSWDRGVYGYTF
v_gene: TRBV24-1; abundance: -; len: 18; j_gene: TRBJ1-4; d_gene: TRBD1; CDR3nt: TGTGCCACCAGTGACCCGACGACAGGGTGGAAGAGTATTGAAAAACTGTTTTTT; CDR3aa: CATSDPTTGWKSIEKLFF
v_gene: TRBV7-2; abundance: -; len: 13; j_gene: TRBJ1-2; d_gene: -; CDR3nt: TGTGCCAGCAGCTTAGAGGGTAACTATGGCTACACCTTC; CDR3aa: CASSLEGNYGYTF
v_gene: TRBV29-1; abundance: -; len: 15; j_gene: TRBJ2-7; d_gene: TRBD2; CDR3nt: TGCAGCGTTGAGGGTCCCAGCGGGGGGACCTACGAGCAGTACTTC; CDR3aa: CSVEGPSGGTYEQYF
v_gene: TRBV19; abundance: -; len: 13; j_gene: TRBJ1-5; d_gene: -; CDR3nt: TGTGCCGTACTTTCAGGGAGCAATCAGCCCCAGCATTTT; CDR3aa: CAVLSGSNQPQHF
v_gene: TRBV12-5; abundance: -; len: 14; j_gene: TRBJ2-1; d_gene: -; CDR3nt: TGTGCTAGTGGTTTGGGGCAGCCCTACAATGAGCAGTTCTTC; CDR3aa: CASGLGQPYNEQFF
v_gene: TRBV2; abundance: once; len: 11; j_gene: TRBJ1-5; d_gene: -; CDR3nt: TGTGCCAGCGGGTTGAATCAGCCCCAGCATTTT; CDR3aa: CASGLNQPQHF
v_gene: TRBV19; abundance: -; len: 13; j_gene: TRBJ2-5; d_gene: -; CDR3nt: TGTGCCAGTAGTATCTTTGGGGTGGAGACCCAGTACTTC; CDR3aa: CASSIFGVETQYF
v_gene: TRBV5-1; abundance: -; len: 15; j_gene: TRBJ2-5; d_gene: TRBD1; CDR3nt: TGCGCCAGCAGCTTGGAGGGCAGGGGGTTGAAGACCCAGTACTTC; CDR3aa: CASSLEGRGLKTQYF
v_gene: TRBV6-5; abundance: -; len: 16; j_gene: TRBJ1-5; d_gene: TRBD1; CDR3nt: TGTGCCAGCAGTTATTCACAGGGGGCTTGGGGACAGCCCCAGCATTTT; CDR3aa: CASSYSQGAWGQPQHF
v_gene: TRBV27; abundance: once; len: 14; j_gene: TRBJ1-5; d_gene: -; CDR3nt: TGTGCCAGCAGTTTATCAGTCAGCAATCAGCCCCAGCATTTT; CDR3aa: CASSLSVSNQPQHF
v_gene: TRBV16; abundance: -; len: 13; j_gene: TRBJ1-1; d_gene: -; CDR3nt: TGTGCCAGCAGCTTCGGGAGTCCCACTGAAGCTTTCTTT; CDR3aa: CASSFGSPTEAFF
v_gene: TRBV5-5; abundance: -; len: 15; j_gene: TRBJ1-2; d_gene: -; CDR3nt: TGTGCCAGCAGCTTGTCGGAGGGGAGGACCTATGGCTACACCTTC; CDR3aa: CASSLSEGRTYGYTF
v_gene: TRBV3-1/TRBV3-2; abundance: once; len: 13; j_gene: TRBJ1-2; d_gene: TRBD1; CDR3nt: TGTGCCAGCAGCCTAAGACAGGGAGATGGCTACACCTTC; CDR3aa: CASSLRQGDGYTF
v_gene: TRBV29-1; abundance: -; len: 12; j_gene: TRBJ1-5; d_gene: -; CDR3nt: TGCAGCGTTGGGGGAGGCAATCAGCCCCAGCATTTT; CDR3aa: CSVGGGNQPQHF
v_gene: TRBV12-3/TRBV12-4; abundance: -; len: 12; j_gene: TRBJ1-1; d_gene: -; CDR3nt: TGTGCCAGCACCCTGGGGAACACTGAAGCTTTCTTT; CDR3aa: CASTLGNTEAFF
v_gene: TRBV18; abundance: -; len: 13; j_gene: TRBJ1-1; d_gene: -; CDR3nt: TGTGCCAGCTCACTACAGGGAGGAGATGAAGCTTTCTTT; CDR3aa: CASSLQGGDEAFF
v_gene: TRBV5-1; abundance: -; len: 15; j_gene: TRBJ2-1; d_gene: TRBD2; CDR3nt: TGCGCCAGCAGCTTGGGCGGGGGGGCCTACAATGAGCAGTTCTTC; CDR3aa: CASSLGGGAYNEQFF
v_gene: TRBV28; abundance: -; len: 14; j_gene: TRBJ1-1; d_gene: TRBD1; CDR3nt: TGTGCCAGCACCCGCGGGACAGGGGGCACTGAAGCTTTCTTT; CDR3aa: CASTRGTGGTEAFF